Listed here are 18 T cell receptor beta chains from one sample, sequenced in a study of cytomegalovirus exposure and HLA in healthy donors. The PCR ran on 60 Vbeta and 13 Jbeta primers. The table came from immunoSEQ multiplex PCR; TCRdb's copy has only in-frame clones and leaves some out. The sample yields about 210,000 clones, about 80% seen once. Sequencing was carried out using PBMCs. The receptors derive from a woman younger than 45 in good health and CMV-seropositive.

DNA of the CDR3: TGTGCCAGCAGTTTCCCAGGGTCGAGCTCCTACGAGCAGTACTTC. Encoded protein: CASSFPGSSSYEQYF. V gene TRBV28 combines with J gene TRBJ2-7; a possible D gene is TRBD1 (5 bases). CDR3 length: 15 residues. Trimming removed 3 bases from V and 0 bases from J, with 12 bases in between. Germline values: CDR1 MDHEN, CDR2 SYDVKM.

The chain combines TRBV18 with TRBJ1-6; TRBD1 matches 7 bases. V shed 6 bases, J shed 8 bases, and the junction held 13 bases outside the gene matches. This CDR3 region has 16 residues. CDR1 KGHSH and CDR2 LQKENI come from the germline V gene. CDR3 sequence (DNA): TGTGCCAGCTCTCTCTCAGGGGGGACCGGGGATTCACCCCTCCACTTT. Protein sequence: CASSLSGGTGDSPLHF. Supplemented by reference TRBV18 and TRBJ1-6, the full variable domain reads NAGVMQNPRHLVRRRGQEARLRCSPMKGHSHVYWYRQLPEEGLKFMVYLQKENIIDESGMPKERFSAEFPKEGPSILRIQQVVRGDSAAYFCASSLSGGTGDSPLHFGNGTRLTVT.

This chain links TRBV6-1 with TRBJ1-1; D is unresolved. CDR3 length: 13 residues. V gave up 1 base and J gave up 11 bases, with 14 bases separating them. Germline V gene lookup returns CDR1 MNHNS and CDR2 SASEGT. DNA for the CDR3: TGTGCCAGCAGTGAAGATTATGGCGGGGTTGCTTTCTTT. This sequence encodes CASSEDYGGVAFF.

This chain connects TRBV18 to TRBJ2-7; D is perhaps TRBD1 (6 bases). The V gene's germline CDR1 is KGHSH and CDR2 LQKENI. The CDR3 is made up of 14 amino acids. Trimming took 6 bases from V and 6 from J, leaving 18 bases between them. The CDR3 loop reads CASSPQGQLGEQYF. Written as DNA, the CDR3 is TGTGCCAGCTCCCCCCAGGGGCAGCTTGGCGAGCAGTACTTC.

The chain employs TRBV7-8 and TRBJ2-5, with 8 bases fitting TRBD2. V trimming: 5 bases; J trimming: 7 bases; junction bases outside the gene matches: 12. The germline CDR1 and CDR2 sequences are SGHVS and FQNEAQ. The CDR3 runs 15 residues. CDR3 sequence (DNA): TGTGCCAGCAGCCACCGGGAGGGAGGAATCGGGACCCAGTACTTC. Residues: CASSHREGGIGTQYF.

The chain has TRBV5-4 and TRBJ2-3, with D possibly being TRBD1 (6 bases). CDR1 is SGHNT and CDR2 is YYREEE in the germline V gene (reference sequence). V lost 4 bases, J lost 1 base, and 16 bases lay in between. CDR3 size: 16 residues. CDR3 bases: TGTGCCAGCAGCCTCACCCTGGGGGCCCGCACAGATACGCAGTATTTT. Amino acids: CASSLTLGARTDTQYF.

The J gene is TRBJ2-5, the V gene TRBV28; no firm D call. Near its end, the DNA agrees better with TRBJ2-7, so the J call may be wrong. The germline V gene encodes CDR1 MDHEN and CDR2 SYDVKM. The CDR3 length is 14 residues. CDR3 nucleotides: TGTGCCAGCAGTTCCCCCTCAATGCTGTACGAGCAGTACTTC. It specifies CASSSPSMLYEQYF.

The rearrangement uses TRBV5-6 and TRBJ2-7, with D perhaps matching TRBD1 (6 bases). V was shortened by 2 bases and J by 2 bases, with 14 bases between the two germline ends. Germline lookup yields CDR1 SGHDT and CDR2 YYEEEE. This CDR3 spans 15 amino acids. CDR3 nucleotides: TGTGCCAGCAGCTTTTTGCAGGGGCCACCCTACGAGCAGTACTTC. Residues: CASSFLQGPPYEQYF.

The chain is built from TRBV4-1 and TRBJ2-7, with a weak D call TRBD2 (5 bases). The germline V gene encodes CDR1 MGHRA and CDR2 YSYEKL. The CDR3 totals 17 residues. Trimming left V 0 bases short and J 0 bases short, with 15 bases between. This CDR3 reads CASSQDSPRRSSYEQYF. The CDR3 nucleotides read TGCGCCAGCAGCCAAGACTCTCCCAGGAGGAGCTCCTACGAGCAGTACTTC.

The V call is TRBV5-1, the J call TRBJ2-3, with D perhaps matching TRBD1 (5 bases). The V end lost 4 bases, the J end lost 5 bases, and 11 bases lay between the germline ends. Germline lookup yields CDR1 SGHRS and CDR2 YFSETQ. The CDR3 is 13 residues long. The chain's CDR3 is CASSPQGIDTQYF. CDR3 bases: TGCGCCAGCAGCCCCCAGGGTATAGATACGCAGTATTTT.

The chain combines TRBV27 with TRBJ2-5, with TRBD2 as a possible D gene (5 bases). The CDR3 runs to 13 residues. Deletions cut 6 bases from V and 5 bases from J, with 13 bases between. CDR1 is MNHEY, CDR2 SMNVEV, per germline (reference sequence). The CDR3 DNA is TGTGCCAGCAGACCACTAGTGGGGGAGACCCAGTACTTC. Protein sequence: CASRPLVGETQYF.

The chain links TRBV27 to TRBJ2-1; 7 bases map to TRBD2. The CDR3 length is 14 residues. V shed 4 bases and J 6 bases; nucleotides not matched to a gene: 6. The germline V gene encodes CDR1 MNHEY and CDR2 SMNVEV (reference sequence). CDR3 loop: CASSSSRLANEQFF. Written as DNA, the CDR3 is TGTGCCAGCAGTTCAAGTCGACTAGCCAATGAGCAGTTCTTC.

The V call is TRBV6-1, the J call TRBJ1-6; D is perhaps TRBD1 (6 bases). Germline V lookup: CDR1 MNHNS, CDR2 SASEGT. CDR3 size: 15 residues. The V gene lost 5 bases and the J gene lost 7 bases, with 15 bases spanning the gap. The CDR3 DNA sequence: TGTGCCAGCAGTCCGGGGGCGGGAGGCAATTCACCCCTCCACTTT. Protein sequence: CASSPGAGGNSPLHF.

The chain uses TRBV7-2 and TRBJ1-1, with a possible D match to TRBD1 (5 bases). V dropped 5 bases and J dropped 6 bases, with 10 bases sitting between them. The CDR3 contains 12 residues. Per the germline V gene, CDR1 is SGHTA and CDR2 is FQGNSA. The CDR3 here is CASSPDSSEAFF. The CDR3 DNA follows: TGTGCCAGCAGCCCCGACAGTTCTGAAGCTTTCTTT.

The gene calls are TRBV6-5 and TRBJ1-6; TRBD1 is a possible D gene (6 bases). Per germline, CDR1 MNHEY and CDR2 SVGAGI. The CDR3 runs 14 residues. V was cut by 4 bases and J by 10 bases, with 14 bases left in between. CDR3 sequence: CASSSTGYESPLHF. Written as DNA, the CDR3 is TGTGCCAGCAGTTCAACAGGGTACGAATCACCCCTCCACTTT.

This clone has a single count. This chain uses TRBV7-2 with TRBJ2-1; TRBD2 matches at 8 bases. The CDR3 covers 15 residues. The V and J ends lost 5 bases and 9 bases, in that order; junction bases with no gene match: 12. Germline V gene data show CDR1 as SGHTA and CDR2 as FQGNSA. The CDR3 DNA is TGTGCCAGCAGCCGCCAGCGGGAGTCGGCGGGTGAGCAGTTCTTC. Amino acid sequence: CASSRQRESAGEQFF.

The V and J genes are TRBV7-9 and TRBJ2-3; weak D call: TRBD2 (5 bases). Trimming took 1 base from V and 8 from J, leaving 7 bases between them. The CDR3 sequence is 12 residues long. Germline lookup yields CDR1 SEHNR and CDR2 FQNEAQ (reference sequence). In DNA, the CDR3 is TGTGCCAGCAGCTTAGAGGCGGGTACGCAGTATTTT. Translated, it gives CASSLEAGTQYF.

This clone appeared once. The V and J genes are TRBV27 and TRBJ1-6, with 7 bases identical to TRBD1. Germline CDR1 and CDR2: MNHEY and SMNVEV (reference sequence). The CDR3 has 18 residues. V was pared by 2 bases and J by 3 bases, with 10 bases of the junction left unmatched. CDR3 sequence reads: CASSLSGQGDIYNSPLHF. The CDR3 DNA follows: TGTGCCAGCAGTTTAAGCGGGCAGGGGGACATCTATAATTCACCCCTCCACTTT.